This T cell receptor (beta chain) was identified in a study of blood T cells in healthy people across ages. PCR was performed a second time for about 7 to 12 cycles using a sample-barcoded 5' primer and a J-beta primer mix. TCRdb fed the 5' RACE reads into MiXCR, producing one record per CDR3 protein. The sample has approximately 1.5 million distinct CDR3 sequences; about 45% are singletons. Material: blood. The source is a young woman in good health.

CDR3 amino acids: CASSPRLQGDGGYTF. The CDR3 nucleotides are TGTGCCAGCAGCCCCAGGCTGCAGGGGGATGGAGGCTACACCTTC. V gene TRBV11-2 combines with J gene TRBJ1-2, with 7 nucleotides matching TRBD1. Trimming took 5 bases from V and 8 from J; bases not matched to a gene: 14. This CDR3 is 15 amino acids long. Germline loops: CDR1 SGHAT, CDR2 FQNNGV.